This is a list of T cell receptor beta chains from one sample in a study of early stage breast cancer tumors. Method: immunoSEQ multiplex PCR; TCRdb's copy keeps in-frame clones and lacks some. The table shows 35,000 to 45,000 clones, with under 80% occurring only once. The source material was blood. The source of these receptors is a person between 60 and 70 years old with breast cancer. Each CDR3 is given without its conserved first and last residue. Fields, in order: V gene, J gene, D gene, CDR3 length, CDR3 protein. D genes are given only for firm matches.

>TRBV7-9|TRBJ1-3|-|12
ASSLEQARNTIY
>TRBV7-9|TRBJ1-4|-|11
ASSGGSDQKLF
>TRBV6-6|TRBJ2-5|-|12
AATASSYQETQY
>TRBV15|TRBJ1-1|TRBD1|13
ATSREGTENTEAF
>TRBV4-2|TRBJ1-2|-|15
ASSQTTRTTEFYGYT
>TRBV7-6|TRBJ1-1|-|11
ASSKDTNTEAF
>TRBV4-1|TRBJ2-7|TRBD1|15
ASSQIPGQVSSYEQY
>TRBV6-5|TRBJ1-2|-|13
ASTLTPGSFYGYT
>TRBV14|TRBJ2-5|-|12
ASSQPPNVETQY
>TRBV27|TRBJ2-2|TRBD2|13
AVRRGGARTGELF
>TRBV7-6|TRBJ1-6|-|15
ASSLFIPGQGFSPLH
>TRBV4-1|TRBJ2-3|TRBD1|13
ASSKPGQGSDTQY
>TRBV6-1|TRBJ2-1|-|13
ASSRTTSSYNEQF
>TRBV18|TRBJ1-1|TRBD1|13
ASSPGDRGNTEAF
>TRBV5-6|TRBJ2-6|-|10
ASSGGANVLT
>TRBV5-4|TRBJ2-5|TRBD1|11
ASSTGTEATQY
>TRBV5-8|TRBJ2-2|TRBD2|15
ASTPRLAGVNTGELF
>TRBV6-6|TRBJ2-3|TRBD1|13
ASSFADRAADTQY
>TRBV5-1|TRBJ2-1|TRBD2|16
ASSLNPRGGLSYNEQF